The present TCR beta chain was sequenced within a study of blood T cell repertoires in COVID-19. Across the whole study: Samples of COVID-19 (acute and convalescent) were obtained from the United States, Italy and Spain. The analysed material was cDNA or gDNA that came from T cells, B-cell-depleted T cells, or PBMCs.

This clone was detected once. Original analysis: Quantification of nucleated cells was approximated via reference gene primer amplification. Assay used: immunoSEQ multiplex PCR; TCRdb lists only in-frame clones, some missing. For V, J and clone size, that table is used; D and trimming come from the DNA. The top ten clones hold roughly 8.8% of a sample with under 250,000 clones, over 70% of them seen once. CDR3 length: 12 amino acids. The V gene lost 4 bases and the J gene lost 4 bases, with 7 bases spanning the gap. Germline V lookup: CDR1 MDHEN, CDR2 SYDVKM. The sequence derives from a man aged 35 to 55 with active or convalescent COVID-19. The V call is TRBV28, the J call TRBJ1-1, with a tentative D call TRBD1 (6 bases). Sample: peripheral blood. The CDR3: CASSYRATEAFF. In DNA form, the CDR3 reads TGTGCCAGCAGTTACAGGGCCACTGAAGCTTTCTTT.